Following are 15 T cell receptor beta chains from one sample sequenced in a study of cytomegalovirus exposure and HLA in healthy donors. Researchers ran the PCR with 60 Vbeta and 13 Jbeta primers. Profiling relied on immunoSEQ multiplex PCR, and the TCRdb table lists in-frame clones only, not all of them. Here the sample spans about 100,000 clones, around four fifths being singletons. Material: PBMCs. These receptors all stem from a man aged 40-50 years in good health and CMV-seronegative.

This chain uses TRBV7-3 with TRBJ2-3; TRBD2 agrees at 12 bases. The germline V gene encodes CDR1 SGHTA and CDR2 FQGTGA. CDR3 length: 19 residues. The trim removed 2 bases at V and 3 bases at J, leaving 12 bases unmatched. The CDR3 here is CASSLQTASGGAWTDTQYF. DNA of the CDR3: TGTGCCAGCAGCTTACAGACAGCTAGCGGGGGGGCCTGGACAGATACGCAGTATTTT.

J is TRBJ2-7 and V is TRBV7-9; 10 nucleotides match TRBD1. V dropped 1 base and J dropped 3; count of bases not matched to a gene: 9. The V gene's germline CDR1 is SEHNR and CDR2 FQNEAQ (reference sequence). The CDR3 is 17 amino acids. This CDR3 reads CASSLGLQGQGIYEQYF. The CDR3 bases are TGTGCCAGCAGCTTAGGCCTCCAGGGACAGGGGATCTACGAGCAGTACTTC.

This clone is a singleton in its sample. This sequence joins TRBV6-1 and TRBJ1-2; maybe TRBD1 (6 bases). Germline CDR1 and CDR2: MNHNS and SASEGT. The CDR3 runs 15 residues. Trimming stripped 4 bases from V and 4 bases from J, with 16 bases between. CDR3 residues: CASSGARGFSYGYTF. In DNA form, the CDR3 reads TGTGCCAGCAGTGGGGCGAGGGGGTTTAGCTATGGCTACACCTTC.

A few counts support this clone. V is TRBV5-1 and J is TRBJ1-5; D is unresolved. In germline, CDR1 is SGHRS, CDR2 YFSETQ. Trimming removed 4 bases from V and 10 bases from J, with 18 bases in between. CDR3 size: 14 residues. CDR3 amino acids: CASSIDTGGGPQHF. The CDR3 DNA reads as TGCGCCAGCAGCATCGACACCGGAGGAGGCCCCCAGCATTTT.

This clone was seen a single time. The rearrangement links TRBV7-6 to TRBJ1-3, with TRBD1 matching over 10 bases. CDR1 SGHVS and CDR2 FNYEAQ come from the germline V gene. Losses at the gene ends were 5 bases for V and 10 bases for J; bases not matched to a gene: 8. The CDR3 totals 14 residues. The CDR3 coding sequence is TGTGCCAGCAGCCTGGGGACAGGGGTGGGGACCATATATTTT. This translates into CASSLGTGVGTIYF. The full variable domain, its missing parts supplied by reference TRBV7-6 and TRBJ1-3, is GAGVSQSPRYKVTKRGQDVALRCDPISGHVSLYWYRQALGQGPEFLTYFNYEAQQDKSGLPNDRFSAERPEGSISTLTIQRTEQRDSAMYRCASSLGTGVGTIYFGEGSWLTVV.

J is TRBJ2-1 and V is TRBV6-5, with 8 bases aligning to TRBD2. V lost 2 bases and J lost 10; bases outside the gene matches: 4. The CDR3 has 13 amino acids. Germline lookup yields CDR1 MNHEY and CDR2 SVGAGI. The CDR3 DNA follows: TGTGCCAGCAGTTACCGCGGGACTAGGGAGCAGTTCTTC. Protein sequence: CASSYRGTREQFF.

There are a few counts of this clone. CDR3 nucleotides: TGTGCCAGCAGTACGACAGTTACCTACGAGCAGTACTTC. Protein: CASSTTVTYEQYF. The rearrangement links TRBV27 to TRBJ2-7, with D possibly being TRBD1 (5 bases). V lost 5 bases to trimming and J lost 2 bases, with 10 bases between them. The CDR3 spans 13 residues. Germline V lookup: CDR1 MNHEY, CDR2 SMNVEV (reference sequence).

This clone was counted a single time. The genes are TRBV27 and TRBJ1-5; no clear D. The CDR3 runs 12 residues. Trimming took off 5 bases at V and 9 bases at J, with 11 bases between the two ends. CDR1 MNHEY and CDR2 SMNVEV come from the germline V gene (reference sequence). The CDR3 region is CASSQALGPQHF. The DNA for the CDR3 is TGTGCCAGCAGTCAGGCCTTGGGGCCCCAGCATTTT.

The rearrangement uses TRBV10-3 and TRBJ1-1; TRBD1 is a possible D gene (5 bases). V was clipped by 2 bases and J by 2 bases, with 12 bases between them. In germline, CDR1 is ENHRY, CDR2 SYGVKD. The CDR3 has 15 residues. As DNA, the CDR3 is TGTGCCATCAGTGAGATTGGGGGAGGTAACACTGAAGCTTTCTTT. Protein: CAISEIGGGNTEAFF.

The rearrangement links TRBV5-6 to TRBJ1-4; 10 bases align to TRBD1. The germline V gene encodes CDR1 SGHDT and CDR2 YYEEEE. V lost 4 bases, J lost 10 bases, and 13 bases stayed unmatched. This CDR3 spans 16 amino acids. CDR3 in amino acids: CASSPAGTGDIGKLFF. Written as DNA, the CDR3 is TGTGCCAGCAGCCCGGCTGGGACAGGGGACATCGGAAAACTGTTTTTT. Based on the CDR3 plus reference TRBV5-6 and TRBJ1-4, the full variable domain is DAGVTQSPTHLIKTRGQQVTLRCSPKSGHDTVSWYQQALGQGPQFIFQYYEEEERQRGNFPDRFSGHQFPNYSSELNVNALLLGDSALYLCASSPAGTGDIGKLFFGSGTQLSVL.

The rearrangement uses TRBV9 and TRBJ2-2, with 8 bases aligning to TRBD2. V dropped 1 base and J dropped 5; count of bases not matched to a gene: 13. This CDR3 is 18 amino acids long. Germline CDR1 and CDR2: SGDLS and YYNGEE. The CDR3 coding sequence is TGTGCCAGCAGCGTACAACCTGCCGGGACTAGGGGGACCGGGGAGCTGTTTTTT. Translated: CASSVQPAGTRGTGELFF.

This rearrangement joins TRBV30 to TRBJ2-3; D is possibly TRBD1 (6 bases). CDR3 length: 15 amino acids. From germline, CDR1 is GTSNPN and CDR2 SVGIG (reference sequence). Deletions cut 2 bases from V and 0 bases from J, with 12 bases between. CDR3 sequence (DNA): TGTGCCTGGAGTAGGACAGCGCCAAGCACAGATACGCAGTATTTT. Translation gives CAWSRTAPSTDTQYF.

This clone came up once. The chain links TRBV5-4 to TRBJ2-1; 9 nucleotides line up with TRBD2. The V segment lost 3 bases and the J segment 4 bases; nucleotides outside the gene matches: 8. Germline loops: CDR1 SGHNT, CDR2 YYREEE (reference sequence). The CDR3 has 16 residues. CDR3 in amino acids: CASSSLYAGGYNEQFF. CDR3 nucleotide sequence: TGTGCCAGCAGCTCACTCTACGCGGGGGGGTACAATGAGCAGTTCTTC.

The rearrangement joins TRBV7-9 to TRBJ1-2, with 9 bases that match TRBD1. V lost 5 bases and J lost 2; bases outside the gene matches: 9. The CDR3 sequence is 16 residues long. The germline V gene has CDR1 SEHNR and CDR2 FQNEAQ (reference sequence). The CDR3, as DNA: TGTGCCAGCAGCACCGACCCGGGACAGGGAAACTATGGCTACACCTTC. It is translated as CASSTDPGQGNYGYTF.

A few counts support this clone. V gene TRBV12-5 combines with J gene TRBJ2-5; 8 bases agree with TRBD2. This CDR3 region has 15 residues. Losses at the gene ends were 6 bases for V and 9 bases for J; bases not matched to a gene: 15. Germline V gene lookup returns CDR1 LGHNT and CDR2 FRNRAP. The CDR3 loop is CASGPRGGDAGAQYF. The CDR3 nucleotides read TGTGCTAGTGGCCCACGGGGGGGCGACGCAGGGGCCCAGTACTTC.